Detailed here is one TCR beta chain. These data are taken from a study of blood T cell repertoires in COVID-19. Overall study context: PBMCs, B-cell-depleted T cells, or T cells were the source of the cDNA or gDNA that made up the material.

The J segment lost 2 bases and the V segment lost 6 bases, leaving 2 bases of the junction unmatched. In germline, CDR1 is SNHLY, CDR2 FYNNEI. This CDR3 is 14 amino acids long. How the authors handled the data: Amplification of reference gene primers was used by the study to estimate nucleated cell counts. The method was immunoSEQ multiplex PCR; TCRdb's version includes in-frame clones alone and lacks a portion of them. Clonal size and the V and J genes are those of that table, whereas D and trimming came from the DNA. Of some 150,000 clones listed, about four fifths were seen once; the top ten hold around 4.8%.

This TCR was sampled from a human donor in a cohort sampled during active COVID-19. The chain carries TRBV2 and TRBJ2-2, with 8 positions matching TRBD2. Material for sequencing was peripheral blood. The DNA for the CDR3 is TGTGCCAGCAGGGGACTAGAAAACACCGGGGAGCTGTTTTTT. Translating it yields CASRGLENTGELFF.